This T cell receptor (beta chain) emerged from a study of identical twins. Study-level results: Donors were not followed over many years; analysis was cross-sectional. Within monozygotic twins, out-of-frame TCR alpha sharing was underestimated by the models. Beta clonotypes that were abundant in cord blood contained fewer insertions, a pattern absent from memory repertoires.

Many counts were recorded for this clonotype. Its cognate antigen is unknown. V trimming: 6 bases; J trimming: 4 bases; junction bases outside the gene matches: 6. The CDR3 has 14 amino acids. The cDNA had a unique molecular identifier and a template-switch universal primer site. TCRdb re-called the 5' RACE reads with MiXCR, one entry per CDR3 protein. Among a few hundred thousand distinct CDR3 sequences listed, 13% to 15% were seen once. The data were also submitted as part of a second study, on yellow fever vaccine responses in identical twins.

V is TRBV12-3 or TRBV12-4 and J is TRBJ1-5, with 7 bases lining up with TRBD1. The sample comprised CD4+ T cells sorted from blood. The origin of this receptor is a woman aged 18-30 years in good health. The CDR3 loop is CASSPGQTNQPQHF. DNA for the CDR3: TGTGCCAGCAGCCCGGGACAGACAAATCAGCCCCAGCATTTT.